This T cell receptor beta chain was found in a study of Ad26.COV2.S vaccination and SARS-CoV-2 variants. Study as a whole: Ad26.COV2.S, an intramuscular injection, was given once or twice 56 days apart.

Treatment of the sample: some 20 received Ad26.COV2.S at low or high dose, single or two shots; 5 received placebo; per-sample allocation not given. Collection of the samples took place on day 63 after the first injection of vaccine or placebo. This CDR3 contains 16 residues. Germline CDR1 MNHEY, CDR2 SMNVEV (reference sequence). Trimming left V 1 base short and J 0 bases short, with 9 bases between. Study outcomes and limitations: Vaccine recipients posted higher spike-specific TCR breadth than their placebo counterparts. Breadth of non-spike TCRs did not differ between vaccinees and placebo recipients.

Measured with immunoSEQ multiplex PCR; TCRdb has only the in-frame clones, and not every one. There are around 420,000 clones in the sample; 70% to 90% occur only once, and 3.6% lies in the top ten. With respect to this clone: The antigen is not known.

V usage is TRBV27 and J usage is TRBJ1-4; D ambiguous. The sample was peripheral blood, taken in a trial of Ad26.COV2.S vaccine versus placebo. The origin of this receptor is a person between 18 and 59 years old who received the Ad26.COV2.S COVID-19 vaccine or a placebo. CDR3 region: CASSLWASATNEKLFF. CDR3 nucleotides: TGTGCCAGCAGTTTATGGGCCAGTGCAACTAATGAAAAACTGTTTTTT.